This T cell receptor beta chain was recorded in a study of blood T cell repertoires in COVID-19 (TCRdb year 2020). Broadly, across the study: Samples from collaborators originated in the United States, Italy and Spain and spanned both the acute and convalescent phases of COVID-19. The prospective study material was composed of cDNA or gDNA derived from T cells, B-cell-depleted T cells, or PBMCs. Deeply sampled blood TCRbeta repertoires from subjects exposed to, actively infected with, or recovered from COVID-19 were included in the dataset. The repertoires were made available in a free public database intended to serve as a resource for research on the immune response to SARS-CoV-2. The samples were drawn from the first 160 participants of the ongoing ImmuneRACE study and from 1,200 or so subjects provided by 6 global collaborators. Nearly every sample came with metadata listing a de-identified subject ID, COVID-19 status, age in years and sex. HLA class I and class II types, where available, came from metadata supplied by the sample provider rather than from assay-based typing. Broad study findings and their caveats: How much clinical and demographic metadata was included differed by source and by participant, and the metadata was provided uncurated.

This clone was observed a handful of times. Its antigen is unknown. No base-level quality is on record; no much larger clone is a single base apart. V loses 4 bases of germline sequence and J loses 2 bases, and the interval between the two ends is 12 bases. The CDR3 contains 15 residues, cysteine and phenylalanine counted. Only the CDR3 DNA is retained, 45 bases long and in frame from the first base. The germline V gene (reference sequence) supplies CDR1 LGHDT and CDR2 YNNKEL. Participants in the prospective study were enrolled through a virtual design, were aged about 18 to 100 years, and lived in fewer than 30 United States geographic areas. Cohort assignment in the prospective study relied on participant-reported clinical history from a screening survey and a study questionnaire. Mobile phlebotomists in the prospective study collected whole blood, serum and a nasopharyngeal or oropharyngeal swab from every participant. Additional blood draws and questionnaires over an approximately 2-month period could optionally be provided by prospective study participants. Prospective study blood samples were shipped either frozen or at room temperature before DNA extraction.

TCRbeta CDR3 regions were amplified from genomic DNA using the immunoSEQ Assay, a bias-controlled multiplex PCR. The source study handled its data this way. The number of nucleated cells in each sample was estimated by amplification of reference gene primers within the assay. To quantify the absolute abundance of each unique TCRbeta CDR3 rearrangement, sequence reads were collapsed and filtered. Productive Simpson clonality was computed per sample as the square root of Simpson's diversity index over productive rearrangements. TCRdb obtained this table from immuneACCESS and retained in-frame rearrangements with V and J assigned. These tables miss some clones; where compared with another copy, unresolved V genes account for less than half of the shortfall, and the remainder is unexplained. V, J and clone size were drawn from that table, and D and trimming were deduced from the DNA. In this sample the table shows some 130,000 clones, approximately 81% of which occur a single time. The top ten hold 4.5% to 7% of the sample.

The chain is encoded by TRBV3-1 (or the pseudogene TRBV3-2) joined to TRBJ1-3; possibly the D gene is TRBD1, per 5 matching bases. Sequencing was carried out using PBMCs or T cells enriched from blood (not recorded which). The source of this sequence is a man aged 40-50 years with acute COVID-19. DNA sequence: TGTGCCAGCAGCCGCTTTGTAGGGGCTGGAAACACCATATATTTT. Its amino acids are CASSRFVGAGNTIYF.